This T cell receptor (beta chain) was identified during a study of T cells after yellow fever vaccination. The CDR3 is 15 residues long. The ends were cut back, 2 bases at V and 7 bases at J, with 18 bases in the middle. Germline V gene data show CDR1 as SGHRS and CDR2 as YFSETQ. This clonotype was counted many times. Its antigen is not identified. Study outcomes and limitations: Though it reached lower strength, the secondary response hit its peak faster, day 5 versus 15. Most primary-vaccination clones recurred post-booster (under 98% CD4, over 70% CD8).

The 5'RACE template-switching step produced TCR cDNA and added a universal primer site and UMIs. TCRdb ran MiXCR on the 5' RACE reads and lists one entry per CDR3 protein. The sample lists some 300,000 distinct CDR3 sequences; approximately 3.9% were seen once. This sample comprised PBMCs, obtained on the day of the yellow fever booster vaccination. This chain connects TRBV5-1 to TRBJ1-1; the D is unclear. The clonotype comes from a man between 18 and 35 years old who received the YFV17D yellow fever vaccine. Here the CDR3 reads CASSFIGEGLGEAFF. The CDR3 DNA reads TGCGCCAGCAGCTTTATCGGGGAAGGCCTAGGTGAAGCTTTCTTT.